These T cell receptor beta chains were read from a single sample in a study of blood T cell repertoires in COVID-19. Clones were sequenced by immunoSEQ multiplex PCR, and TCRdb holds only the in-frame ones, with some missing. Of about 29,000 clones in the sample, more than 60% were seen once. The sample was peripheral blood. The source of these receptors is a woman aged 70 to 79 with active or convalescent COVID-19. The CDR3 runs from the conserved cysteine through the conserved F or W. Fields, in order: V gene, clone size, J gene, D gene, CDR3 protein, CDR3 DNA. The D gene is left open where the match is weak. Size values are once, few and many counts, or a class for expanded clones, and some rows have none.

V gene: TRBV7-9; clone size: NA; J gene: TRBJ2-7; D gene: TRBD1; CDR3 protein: CASSLQGAYEQYF; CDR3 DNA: TGTGCCAGCAGCTTACAGGGGGCCTACGAGCAGTACTTC
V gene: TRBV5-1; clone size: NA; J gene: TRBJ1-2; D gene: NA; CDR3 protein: CASSLAGGTYGYTF; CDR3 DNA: TGCGCCAGCAGCTTGGCCGGGGGTACCTATGGCTACACCTTC
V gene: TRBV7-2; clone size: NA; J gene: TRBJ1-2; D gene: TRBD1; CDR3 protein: CASSLDLRQGAYGYTF; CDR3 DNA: TGTGCCAGCAGCTTAGACCTCAGACAGGGGGCGTATGGCTACACCTTC
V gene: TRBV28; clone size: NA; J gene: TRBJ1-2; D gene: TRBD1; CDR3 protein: CASSSQGQGGSYTF; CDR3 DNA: TGTGCCAGCAGTTCCCAGGGACAGGGGGGTAGTTACACCTTC
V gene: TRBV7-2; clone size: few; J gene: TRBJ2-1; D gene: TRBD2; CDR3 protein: CASSFSGDYYNEQFF; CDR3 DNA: TGTGCCAGCAGCTTTAGCGGGGATTACTACAATGAGCAGTTCTTC
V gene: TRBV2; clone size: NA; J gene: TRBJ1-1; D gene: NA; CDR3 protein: CASREARGARTEAFF; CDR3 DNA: TGTGCCAGCAGGGAAGCCCGGGGGGCTCGAACTGAAGCTTTCTTT
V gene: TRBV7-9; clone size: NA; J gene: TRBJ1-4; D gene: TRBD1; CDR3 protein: CASSSGTGGLNEKLFF; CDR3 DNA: TGTGCCAGCAGCTCTGGAACAGGGGGTCTAAATGAAAAACTGTTTTTT
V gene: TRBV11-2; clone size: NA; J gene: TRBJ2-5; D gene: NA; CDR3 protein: CASSFGFDTRAGETQYF; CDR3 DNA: TGTGCCAGCAGCTTCGGGTTTGACACTCGGGCAGGGGAGACCCAGTACTTC
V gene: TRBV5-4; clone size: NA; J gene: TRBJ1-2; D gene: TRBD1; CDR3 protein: CASSLTGEGYTF; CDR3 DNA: TGTGCCAGCAGCTTGACAGGGGAGGGCTACACCTTC
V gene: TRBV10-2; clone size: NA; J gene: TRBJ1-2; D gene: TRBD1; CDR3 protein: CASSDPGTGGGNYGYTF; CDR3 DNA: TGCGCCAGCAGTGATCCCGGGACAGGGGGTGGCAACTATGGCTACACCTTC
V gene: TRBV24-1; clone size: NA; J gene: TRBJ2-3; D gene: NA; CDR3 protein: CATSRGNTQYF; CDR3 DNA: TGTGCCACGAGCAGGGGTAATACGCAGTATTTT
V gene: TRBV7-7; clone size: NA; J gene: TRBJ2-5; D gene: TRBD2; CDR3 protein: CASSFSTGLAGSQTQYF; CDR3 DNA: TGTGCCAGCAGCTTTTCGACCGGACTAGCGGGAAGTCAGACCCAGTACTTC
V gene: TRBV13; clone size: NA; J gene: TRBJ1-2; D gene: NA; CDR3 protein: CASSVGQLYGYTF; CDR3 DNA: TGTGCCAGCAGCGTCGGACAGCTTTATGGCTACACCTTC
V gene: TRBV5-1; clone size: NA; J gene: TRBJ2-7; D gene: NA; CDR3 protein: CASSSLGGTYEQYF; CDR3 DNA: TGCGCCAGCAGCTCCTTAGGAGGGACCTACGAGCAGTACTTC
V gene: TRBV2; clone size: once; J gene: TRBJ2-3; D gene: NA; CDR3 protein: CASSSRGNTDTQYF; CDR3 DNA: TGTGCCAGCAGTTCCCGGGGGAACACAGATACGCAGTATTTT
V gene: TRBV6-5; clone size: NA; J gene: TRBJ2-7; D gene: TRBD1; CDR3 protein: CASVGQRFPYEQYF; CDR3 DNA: TGTGCCAGCGTGGGACAGAGGTTTCCCTACGAGCAGTACTTC
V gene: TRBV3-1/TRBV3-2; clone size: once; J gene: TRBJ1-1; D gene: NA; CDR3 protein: CASSQVGAEAFF; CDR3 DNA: TGTGCCAGCAGCCAAGTCGGAGCTGAAGCTTTCTTT
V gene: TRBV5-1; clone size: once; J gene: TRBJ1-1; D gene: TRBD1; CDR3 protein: CASSRQGADTEAFF; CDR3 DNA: TGCGCCAGCAGCCGGCAGGGGGCTGACACTGAAGCTTTCTTT
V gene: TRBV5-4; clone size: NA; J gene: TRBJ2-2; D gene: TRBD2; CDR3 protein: CASSLGVSGSATGELFF; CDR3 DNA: TGTGCCAGCAGCTTGGGTGTTAGCGGGAGTGCAACCGGGGAGCTGTTTTTT
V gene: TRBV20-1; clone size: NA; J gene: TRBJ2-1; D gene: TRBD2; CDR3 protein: CSVSSGVSNEQFF; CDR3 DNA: TGCAGTGTTAGTAGCGGGGTCAGCAATGAGCAGTTCTTC
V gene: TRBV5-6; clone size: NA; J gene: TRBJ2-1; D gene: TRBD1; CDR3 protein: CASGPTGSDDNEQFF; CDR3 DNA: TGTGCCAGCGGACCGACAGGGTCGGATGACAATGAGCAGTTCTTC
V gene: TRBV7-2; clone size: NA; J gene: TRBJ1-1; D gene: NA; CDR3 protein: CASSPGGQRGTEAFF; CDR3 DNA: TGTGCCAGCAGCCCGGGTGGACAAAGGGGCACTGAAGCTTTCTTT
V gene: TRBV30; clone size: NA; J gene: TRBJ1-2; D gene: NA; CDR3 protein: CAWSPRTVGEF; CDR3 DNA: TGTGCCTGGAGTCCCAGGACTGTTGGGGAATTC
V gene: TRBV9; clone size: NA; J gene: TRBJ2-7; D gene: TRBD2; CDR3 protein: CASSADSGGFYEQYF; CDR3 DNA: TGTGCCAGCAGCGCAGATAGCGGGGGATTCTACGAGCAGTACTTC
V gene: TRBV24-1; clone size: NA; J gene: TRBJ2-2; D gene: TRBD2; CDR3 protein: CATSDPIAGADTGELFF; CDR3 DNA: TGTGCCACCAGTGACCCCATAGCGGGAGCTGACACCGGGGAGCTGTTTTTT
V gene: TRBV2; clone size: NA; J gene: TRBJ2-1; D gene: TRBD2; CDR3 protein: CASSLTSGSSYEQFF; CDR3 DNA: TGTGCCAGCAGTTTGACTAGCGGGAGTAGCTATGAGCAGTTCTTC
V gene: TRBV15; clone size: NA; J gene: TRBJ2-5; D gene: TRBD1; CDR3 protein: CATSRSWTGMVETQYF; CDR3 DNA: TGTGCCACCAGCAGATCCTGGACAGGGATGGTGGAGACCCAGTACTTC
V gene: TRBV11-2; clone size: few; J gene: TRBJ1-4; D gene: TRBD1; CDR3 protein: CASSGDRRNEKLFF; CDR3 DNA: TGTGCCAGTAGCGGGGACAGGAGAAATGAAAAACTGTTTTTT